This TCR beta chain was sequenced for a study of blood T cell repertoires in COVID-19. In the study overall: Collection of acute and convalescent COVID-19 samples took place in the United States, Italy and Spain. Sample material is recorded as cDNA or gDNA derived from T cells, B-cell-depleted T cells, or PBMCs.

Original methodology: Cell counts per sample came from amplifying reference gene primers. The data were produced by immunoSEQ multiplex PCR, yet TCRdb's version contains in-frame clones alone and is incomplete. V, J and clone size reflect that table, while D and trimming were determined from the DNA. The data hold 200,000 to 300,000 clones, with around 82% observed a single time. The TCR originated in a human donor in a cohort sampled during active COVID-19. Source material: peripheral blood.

This CDR3 is CASRGTGGREQYF. CDR3 coding DNA: TGTGCCAGCAGGGGGACAGGGGGCAGAGAGCAGTACTTC. The chain links TRBV27 to TRBJ2-7; 12 positions match TRBD1. The germline CDR1 and CDR2 sequences are MNHEY and SMNVEV (reference sequence). The CDR3 contains 13 residues. Trimming at V came to 6 bases and at J to 7 bases, leaving 4 bases not matched to a gene.